This T cell receptor (beta chain) appears in the sequencing data of a study of low-dose radiotherapy and immunotherapy resistance in tumors. The overall study: Patients of Cohort 1 had 0.5 Gy fractions every 2 weeks, which summed to 6.5 Gy. Daily, from cycle 1 day 1 and for four cycles, patients took oral aspirin 300 mg.

Primers used for first-strand cDNA, a TRAV- and TRBV-specific set, covered both alpha and beta chains. Using a constant-region primer together with a V-primer adapter, TCRs were subjected to about 18 PCR cycles of amplification. In TCRdb, the reads were re-called with MiXCR into one record per CDR3 protein. The data show approximately 11,000 distinct CDR3 sequences, approximately 55% seen once. The origin of this receptor is a human donor with advanced metastatic prostate, ovarian, gallbladder or colorectal cancer (not recorded which). This table probably holds off-target reads from a library built for another chain.

The chain's CDR3 is CASSPPPGDWFF. CDR3 sequence (DNA): TGCGCCAGCAGCCCACCTCCGGGGGATTGGTTCTTC. The genes are TRBV5-1 and TRBJ2-1, with a possible D match to TRBD2 (6 bases). V lost 4 bases and J 15 bases, leaving 17 bases between the germline ends. The CDR3 totals 12 residues. Per the germline V gene, CDR1 is SGHRS and CDR2 is YFSETQ.